These T cell receptor beta chains were read from a single sample in a study of patients and donors after allogeneic stem cell transplantation. TCRdb used MiXCR to reprocess the RT-PCR reads, holding one entry per CDR3 protein. The table lists some 960,000 distinct CDR3 sequences, about a sixth of them singletons. The sample comprised blood, either unsorted or a sorted T cell fraction (not recorded which). These receptors were collected from a human donor who was either an allogeneic HSCT recipient or a stem cell or donor lymphocyte infusion donor (not recorded which). It is not recorded whose cells these are; they may come from a transplant donor. Both conserved end residues are part of each CDR3. Each record gives: V gene, J gene, clone size, D gene, CDR3 DNA, CDR3 protein. D genes are given only for firm matches. Part of the rows lack a size; the others show once, few, many or a class for expanded clones.

v_gene: TRBV12-3/TRBV12-4; j_gene: TRBJ1-3; abundance: few; d_gene: TRBD1; CDR3nt: TGTGCCAGCAGTCTCAGGGGGGGCCTAAGCGCTGCTTTT; CDR3aa: CASSLRGGLSAAF
v_gene: TRBV27; j_gene: TRBJ2-6; abundance: few; d_gene: NA; CDR3nt: TGTGCCAGCAGTTTCGTATCGAGTGGGACACATAAATCTGGGGCCAACGTCCTGACTTTC; CDR3aa: CASSFVSSGTHKSGANVLTF
v_gene: TRBV6-2/TRBV6-3; j_gene: TRBJ2-5; abundance: NA; d_gene: NA; CDR3nt: TGTGCCAGCAGTTACGGGGAGTACCAAGAGACCCAGTACTTC; CDR3aa: CASSYGEYQETQYF
v_gene: TRBV27; j_gene: TRBJ1-1; abundance: few; d_gene: TRBD1; CDR3nt: TGTGCCAGCAGTTTCCGGACAGGGGTGTTTGAAGCTTTCTTT; CDR3aa: CASSFRTGVFEAFF
v_gene: TRBV30; j_gene: TRBJ2-1; abundance: NA; d_gene: NA; CDR3nt: TGTGCCTGGAGTGTACACGGGAATGAGCAGTTCTTC; CDR3aa: CAWSVHGNEQFF
v_gene: TRBV3-1; j_gene: TRBJ2-2; abundance: many; d_gene: NA; CDR3nt: TGTGCCAGCAGCCAAGGACCCGGGGAGCTGTTTTTT; CDR3aa: CASSQGPGELFF
v_gene: TRBV10-3; j_gene: TRBJ1-1; abundance: NA; d_gene: NA; CDR3nt: TGTGCCATCAAGGTGAGGAAGAACACTGAAGCTTTCTTT; CDR3aa: CAIKVRKNTEAFF
v_gene: TRBV7-9; j_gene: TRBJ1-1; abundance: NA; d_gene: NA; CDR3nt: TGTGCCAGCAGCCCAGACACAGGGAGGGCTGAAGCTTTCTTT; CDR3aa: CASSPDTGRAEAFF
v_gene: TRBV6-2/TRBV6-3; j_gene: TRBJ2-7; abundance: many; d_gene: NA; CDR3nt: TGTGCCACTCGGGACTGGGCCTACGAGCAGTACTTC; CDR3aa: CATRDWAYEQYF
v_gene: TRBV12-3/TRBV12-4; j_gene: TRBJ2-4; abundance: NA; d_gene: TRBD2; CDR3nt: TGTGCCAGCAGTTTATCCGGGACTAGCCGCTTCGCCAAAAACATTCAGTACTTC; CDR3aa: CASSLSGTSRFAKNIQYF
v_gene: TRBV5-1; j_gene: TRBJ1-5; abundance: NA; d_gene: NA; CDR3nt: TGCGCCAGCAGCTTGGGCCCGAGTACCGAGGGCAATCAGCCCCAGCATTTT; CDR3aa: CASSLGPSTEGNQPQHF
v_gene: TRBV5-1; j_gene: TRBJ2-5; abundance: many; d_gene: TRBD2; CDR3nt: TGCGCCAGCAGCTGGACTAGCGGGAGATCAGGAGAGACCCAGTACTTC; CDR3aa: CASSWTSGRSGETQYF
v_gene: TRBV9; j_gene: TRBJ2-2; abundance: few; d_gene: TRBD2; CDR3nt: TGTGCCAGCAGCGTAGCTATGGCGGGAGTAGCCCCCGGGGAGCTGTTTTTT; CDR3aa: CASSVAMAGVAPGELFF
v_gene: TRBV6-2/TRBV6-3; j_gene: TRBJ1-2; abundance: NA; d_gene: NA; CDR3nt: TGTGCCAGCAGTTACGCGGACAGAAACTATGGCTACACCTTC; CDR3aa: CASSYADRNYGYTF
v_gene: TRBV20-1; j_gene: TRBJ1-6; abundance: few; d_gene: NA; CDR3nt: TGCAGTGCTAGAGTTGGACAGCCGACCTATAATTCACCCCTCCACTTT; CDR3aa: CSARVGQPTYNSPLHF
v_gene: TRBV28; j_gene: TRBJ1-4; abundance: NA; d_gene: NA; CDR3nt: TGTGCCAGCAGGGTTCCGGGGCCAGGAGGTGAAAAACTGTTTTTT; CDR3aa: CASRVPGPGGEKLFF
v_gene: TRBV24-1; j_gene: TRBJ2-3; abundance: NA; d_gene: NA; CDR3nt: TGTGCCACCGGACCTACCCCAGATACGCAGTATTTT; CDR3aa: CATGPTPDTQYF
v_gene: TRBV28; j_gene: TRBJ1-4; abundance: few; d_gene: NA; CDR3nt: TGTGCCAGCAGCAGCGGGATACACCTCTATGAAAAACTGTTTTTT; CDR3aa: CASSSGIHLYEKLFF
v_gene: TRBV6-2/TRBV6-3; j_gene: TRBJ2-1; abundance: few; d_gene: NA; CDR3nt: TGTGCCAGCAGTTACTCGTATACTGAGCAGTTCTTC; CDR3aa: CASSYSYTEQFF
v_gene: TRBV9; j_gene: TRBJ2-3; abundance: many; d_gene: NA; CDR3nt: TGTGCCAGCAGCGTAGAAATTCGAGATACGCAGTATTTT; CDR3aa: CASSVEIRDTQYF
v_gene: TRBV5-1; j_gene: TRBJ2-7; abundance: NA; d_gene: TRBD2; CDR3nt: TGCGCCAGCAGGCAAAGCGGGACCTACGAGCAGTACTTC; CDR3aa: CASRQSGTYEQYF
v_gene: TRBV7-9; j_gene: TRBJ2-5; abundance: NA; d_gene: NA; CDR3nt: TGTGCCAGCAGCTTAGCAGGTGTTGTGGGCCTCGGAGAGACCCAGTACTTC; CDR3aa: CASSLAGVVGLGETQYF
v_gene: TRBV20-1; j_gene: TRBJ2-3; abundance: NA; d_gene: NA; CDR3nt: TGCAGTGCTAGAGAAACAGGGACTAGCACAGATACGCAGTATTTT; CDR3aa: CSARETGTSTDTQYF
v_gene: TRBV29-1; j_gene: TRBJ2-2; abundance: NA; d_gene: NA; CDR3nt: TGCAGCGTTGGGAAGGGTCTGGGGACCGGGGAGCTGTTTTTT; CDR3aa: CSVGKGLGTGELFF